Following are 23 T cell receptor beta chains from one sample sequenced in a study of blood T cell repertoires in COVID-19. The data were produced by immunoSEQ multiplex PCR, yet TCRdb's version contains in-frame clones alone and is incomplete. The table records 270,000 or so clones, around 90% of them present only once. Sequencing was done on a sample of PBMCs or T cells enriched from blood (not recorded which). Receptor source: a man aged 35 to 55 who had been exposed to COVID-19.

This clone appeared a single time. The chain links TRBV19 to TRBJ2-6, with a weak D call TRBD2 (7 bases). Germline loops: CDR1 LNHDA, CDR2 SQIVND (reference sequence). V was cut by 5 bases and J by 1 base, with 24 bases left in between. The CDR3 sequence is 20 residues long. CDR3 sequence reads: CASSPVGGDKRLSGANVLTF. CDR3 DNA sequence: TGTGCCAGTAGTCCCGTAGGGGGGGACAAAAGGCTTTCTGGGGCCAACGTCCTGACTTTC.

V usage is TRBV6-4 and J usage is TRBJ1-2; 9 nucleotides align to TRBD1. V shed 6 bases and J 3 bases; nucleotides not matched to a gene: 8. Germline CDR1 MRHNA, CDR2 SNTAGT. This CDR3 is built from 15 residues. The CDR3, as DNA: TGTGCCAGCAGCGCTACCGGACAGGGGCACTATGGCTACACCTTC. It is translated as CASSATGQGHYGYTF.

The V and J genes are TRBV19 and TRBJ1-5; D possibly corresponds to TRBD1 (6 bases). Trimming left V 7 bases short and J 4 bases short, with 14 bases between. The CDR3 length is 14 residues. CDR1 is LNHDA and CDR2 is SQIVND in the germline V gene (reference sequence). This CDR3 is CASNGQTPNQPQHF. In nucleotides, the CDR3 is TGTGCCAGTAACGGACAGACTCCTAATCAGCCCCAGCATTTT. Variable domain in full (rest from reference TRBV19 and TRBJ1-5): DGGITQSPKYLFRKEGQNVTLSCEQNLNHDAMYWYRQDPGQGLRLIYYSQIVNDFQKGDIAEGYSVSREKKESFPLTVTSAQKNPTAFYLCASNGQTPNQPQHFGDGTRLSIL.

The rearrangement uses TRBV3-1 (or the pseudogene TRBV3-2) and TRBJ2-1; the D gene is possibly TRBD1 (5 bases). This CDR3 has 15 amino acids. The V end was cut by 0 bases, the J end by 4 bases, with 10 bases between. Germline-derived CDR1 and CDR2 are LGHDT and YNNKEL (reference sequence). The CDR3 reads CASSQDRGLYNEQFF. CDR3 sequence (DNA): TGTGCCAGCAGCCAAGATAGGGGATTGTACAATGAGCAGTTCTTC.

V gene TRBV15 combines with J gene TRBJ2-7, with 7 bases matching TRBD1. CDR3 length equals 14 residues. V was clipped by 2 bases and J by 7 bases; unmatched bases: 8. Germline V gene data show CDR1 as LNHNV and CDR2 as YYDKDF (reference sequence). The CDR3 spells CATSRTGEVEEQYF. The DNA for the CDR3 is TGTGCCACCAGCAGAACAGGGGAAGTGGAGGAGCAGTACTTC.

The chain links TRBV6-1 to TRBJ2-7; the match to TRBD1 covers 8 bases. The CDR3 runs to 15 residues. The ends lost 2 bases at V and 8 bases at J; junction bases unmatched: 11. The germline V gene encodes CDR1 MNHNS and CDR2 SASEGT. DNA of the CDR3: TGTGCCAGCAGTGAATATGAGAGGACAGGGTTACAGCAGTACTTC. It codes for CASSEYERTGLQQYF.

The V and J genes are TRBV28 and TRBJ1-2, with TRBD1 matching 8 bases. After removal of 3 bases from V and 7 bases from J, the junction contained 7 bases not matched to a gene. The CDR3 runs 14 residues. In germline, CDR1 is MDHEN, CDR2 SYDVKM. The CDR3 bases are TGTGCCAGCAGTTTGGGCAGGGGGCGGTCTGGCTACACCTTC. It specifies CASSLGRGRSGYTF.

CDR3 sequence reads: CASSLYSGSTYNEQFF. The CDR3 bases are TGTGCCAGCAGTTTATATAGCGGGAGTACCTACAATGAGCAGTTCTTC. The chain employs TRBV28 and TRBJ2-1; TRBD2 agrees at 9 bases. The V gene end was trimmed by 1 base and the J gene end by 2 bases; junction bases not matched to a gene: 3. Germline V gives CDR1 MDHEN, CDR2 SYDVKM. The CDR3 is made up of 16 amino acids.

In DNA, the CDR3 is TGTGCCATCAGTGGAGACAGGAACACTGAAGCTTTCTTT. This codes for CAISGDRNTEAFF. The rearrangement uses TRBV10-3 and TRBJ1-1; weak D call: TRBD1 (5 bases). The CDR3 consists of 13 residues. The V end lost 4 bases, the J end lost 1 base, and 7 bases lay between the germline ends. Germline-derived CDR1 and CDR2 are ENHRY and SYGVKD.

The rearrangement uses TRBV7-9 and TRBJ2-7, with TRBD1 identical over 8 bases. Trimming cost V 5 bases and J 0 bases; bases outside gene matches: 3. This CDR3 is 14 amino acids long. From germline, CDR1 is SEHNR and CDR2 FQNEAQ (reference sequence). This CDR3 is CASSRTGNSYEQYF. As DNA, the CDR3 is TGTGCCAGCAGCCGGACAGGGAACTCCTACGAGCAGTACTTC.

The J gene is TRBJ1-2, the V gene TRBV28; D may be TRBD1 (5 bases). V dropped 3 bases and J dropped 2 bases, with 16 bases sitting between them. Germline CDR1 MDHEN, CDR2 SYDVKM. The CDR3 contains 16 residues. Here the CDR3 DNA reads TGTGCCAGCAGTTTGGGTGGTGGCAGGGCGAACTATGGCTACACCTTC. Protein sequence: CASSLGGGRANYGYTF.

The chain uses TRBV21-1 and TRBJ1-2; the listed D gene, TRBD1, was not tested against the DNA. TRBV21-1 is termed a pseudogene. This CDR3 comprises 16 residues. CDR3 residues: CASSKGRRQGLYGYTF. The CDR3 region has the DNA TGTGCCAGCAGCAAAGGCAGGAGACAGGGGTTATATGGCTACACCTTC.

The chain links TRBV5-5 to TRBJ2-5; 8 bases are a match to TRBD1. Unmatched junction bases numbered 4, after V lost 4 bases and J lost 5 bases. Germline values: CDR1 SGHKS, CDR2 YYEKEE (reference sequence). There are 13 residues in the CDR3. CDR3 in amino acids: CASSLTGAETQYF. CDR3 DNA: TGTGCCAGCAGCCTGACAGGGGCGGAGACCCAGTACTTC.

The gene calls are TRBV27 and TRBJ2-7; maybe TRBD2 (6 bases). In germline, CDR1 is MNHEY, CDR2 SMNVEV (reference sequence). This CDR3 region has 14 residues. V dropped 1 base and J dropped 2 bases, with 9 bases sitting between them. This CDR3 reads CASSLWGGAYEQYF. As DNA, the CDR3 is TGTGCCAGCAGTTTATGGGGCGGGGCCTACGAGCAGTACTTC.

This clone was seen only a few times. This chain uses TRBV7-9 with TRBJ2-1; weak D call: TRBD2 (6 bases). The length of the CDR3 is 14 residues. Trimming removed 0 bases at V and 3 bases at J, with 6 bases between. CDR1 is SEHNR and CDR2 is FQNEAQ in the germline V gene (reference sequence). The CDR3 sequence: CASSLAGSYNEQFF. Written as DNA, the CDR3 is TGTGCCAGCAGCTTAGCCGGGAGCTACAATGAGCAGTTCTTC.

The genes are TRBV30 and TRBJ1-1, with no clear D. The V end was cut by 6 bases, the J end by 0 bases, with 11 bases between. The CDR3 spans 13 residues. Germline assignment: CDR1 GTSNPN and CDR2 SVGIG (reference sequence). The chain's CDR3 is CACHLAVNTEAFF. The CDR3 region has the DNA TGTGCCTGCCACCTAGCTGTGAACACTGAAGCTTTCTTT.

The chain recombines TRBV25-1 with TRBJ2-3; the D gene is possibly TRBD2 (6 bases). The length of the CDR3 is 13 residues. CDR1 is MGHDK and CDR2 is SYGVNS in the germline V gene. V lost 8 bases, J lost 11 bases, and 20 bases lay in between. In DNA, the CDR3 is TGTGCCAGCGTCGCTATCAGTGGGACTTTGCAGTATTTT. Protein sequence: CASVAISGTLQYF.

The chain joins TRBV4-1 to TRBJ2-7; D perhaps matches TRBD1 (5 bases). CDR3 length equals 17 residues. The V gene's germline CDR1 is MGHRA and CDR2 YSYEKL. The germline V and J ends were trimmed by 1 base and 1 base, with 17 bases remaining between them. The CDR3 protein is CASSQVSTLDSSYEQYF. CDR3 DNA sequence: TGCGCCAGCAGCCAAGTCTCTACCCTAGACAGTTCCTACGAGCAGTACTTC.

J is TRBJ2-3 and V is TRBV30; D gene uncertain. Germline V gives CDR1 GTSNPN, CDR2 SVGIG (reference sequence). The length of the CDR3 is 12 residues. V lost 0 bases, J lost 8 bases, and 9 bases lay in between. The CDR3 loop reads CAWSVSAGTQYF. The CDR3 coding sequence is TGTGCCTGGAGTGTATCGGCAGGTACGCAGTATTTT. The entire variable domain, with the rest obtained from reference TRBV30 and TRBJ2-3, is as follows: SQTIHQWPATLVQPVGSPLSLECTVEGTSNPNLYWYRQAAGRGLQLLFYSVGIGQISSEVPQNLSASRPQDRQFILSSKKLLLSDSGFYLCAWSVSAGTQYFGPGTRLTVL.

In DNA form, the CDR3 reads TGCGCCAGCAGCTTTCAGGGTTATAATTCACCCCTCCACTTT. Protein sequence: CASSFQGYNSPLHF. The chain links TRBV5-1 to TRBJ1-6; D perhaps matches TRBD1 (5 bases). Germline CDR1 is SGHRS and CDR2 is YFSETQ. Trimming pared 2 bases from V and 4 bases from J, leaving 7 bases between. The CDR3 contains 14 residues.

The chain uses TRBV12-2 and TRBJ1-3. TRBV12-2 is termed a pseudogene. CDR3 size: 10 residues. CDR3 in amino acids: CASPVNTIYF. The DNA for the CDR3 is TGTGCAAGCCCGGTCAACACCATATATTTT.

This chain joins TRBV6-1 and TRBJ2-2, with D possibly TRBD1 on 5 matching bases. V lost 4 bases to trimming and J lost 0 bases, with 12 bases between them. The CDR3 has 16 amino acids. From germline, CDR1 is MNHNS and CDR2 SASEGT. The CDR3 spells CASSADRTTNTGELFF. The CDR3, as DNA: TGTGCCAGCAGTGCCGACAGAACAACGAACACCGGGGAGCTGTTTTTT.

The chain is built from TRBV2 and TRBJ2-2; a possible D gene is TRBD1 (6 bases). V lost 1 base to trimming and J lost 2 bases, with 11 bases between them. The CDR3 is 16 residues long. CDR1 is SNHLY, CDR2 FYNNEI, per germline. This CDR3 reads CASSEDAGTNTGELFF. CDR3 DNA: TGTGCCAGCAGTGAAGACGCAGGGACAAACACCGGGGAGCTGTTTTTT.